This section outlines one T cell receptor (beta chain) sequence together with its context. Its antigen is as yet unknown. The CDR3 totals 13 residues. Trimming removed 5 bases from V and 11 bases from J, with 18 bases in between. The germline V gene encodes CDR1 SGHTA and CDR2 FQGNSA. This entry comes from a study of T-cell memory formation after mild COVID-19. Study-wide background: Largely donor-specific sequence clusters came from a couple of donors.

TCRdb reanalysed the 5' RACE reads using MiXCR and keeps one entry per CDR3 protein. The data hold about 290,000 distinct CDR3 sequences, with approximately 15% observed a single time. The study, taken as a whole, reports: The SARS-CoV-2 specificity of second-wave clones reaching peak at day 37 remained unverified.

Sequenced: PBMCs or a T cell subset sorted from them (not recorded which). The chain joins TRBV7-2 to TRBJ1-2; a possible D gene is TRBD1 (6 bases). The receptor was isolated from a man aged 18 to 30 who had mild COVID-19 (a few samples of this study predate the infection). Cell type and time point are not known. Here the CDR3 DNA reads TGTGCCAGCAGCAGTGGACAGCAATACGGGTACACCTTC. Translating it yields CASSSGQQYGYTF.